A selection of T cell receptor beta chains follows, all from one sample in a study of blood T cell repertoires in COVID-19. Clones were sequenced by immunoSEQ multiplex PCR, and TCRdb holds only the in-frame ones, with some missing. The top ten clones hold 1.5% to 2% of a sample with about 300,000 clones, approximately 88% of them seen once. Sequenced: peripheral blood. These receptors were collected from a woman in her thirties with COVID-19, enrolled during active disease. Each CDR3 is given with its conserved first and last residue. A D gene is named only where the DNA matches it firmly. Where a row states a size, it is once, few, many or the class of an expanded clone; other rows omit it.

clone_size j_call v_call d_call cdr3_aa cdr3_nt
NA TRBJ2-3 TRBV12-3/TRBV12-4 NA CASSLPQSAQYF TGTGCCAGCAGTTTACCACAGTCAGCGCAGTATTTT
NA TRBJ2-3 TRBV6-1 NA CASSEIAAELTDTQYF TGTGCCAGCAGTGAAATAGCAGCGGAGCTCACAGATACGCAGTATTTT
NA TRBJ1-6 TRBV28 NA CASSPGGGSSYNSPLHF TGTGCCAGCAGTCCGGGAGGGGGGAGCTCCTATAATTCACCCCTCCACTTT
once TRBJ2-5 TRBV7-9 TRBD2 CASSLGLAGQQETQYF TGTGCCAGCAGCTTAGGGCTAGCGGGGCAGCAAGAGACCCAGTACTTC
NA TRBJ1-5 TRBV18 NA CASSPTAGGQPQHF TGTGCCAGCTCACCTACGGCGGGGGGCCAGCCCCAGCATTTT
NA TRBJ2-1 TRBV12-3/TRBV12-4 TRBD2 CASRRAGGGEQFF TGTGCCAGCAGGCGAGCGGGGGGAGGGGAGCAGTTCTTC
NA TRBJ1-1 TRBV11-3 TRBD1 CASSQRQGPNTEAFF TGTGCCAGCAGCCAAAGACAGGGGCCGAACACTGAAGCTTTCTTT
few TRBJ1-5 TRBV6-1 NA CASSGTSPHYSNQPQHF TGTGCCAGCAGTGGGACAAGTCCCCATTATAGCAATCAGCCCCAGCATTTT
NA TRBJ2-7 TRBV29-1 TRBD1 CSVVDRGIYEQYF TGCAGCGTTGTGGACAGGGGCATCTACGAGCAGTACTTC
NA TRBJ1-2 TRBV19 TRBD1 CASTDHGQVYGYTF TGTGCCAGTACCGATCACGGACAGGTCTATGGCTACACCTTC
NA TRBJ1-2 TRBV5-4 NA CASSWDAGEGYTF TGTGCCAGCAGCTGGGACGCGGGGGAAGGCTACACCTTC
few TRBJ1-1 TRBV12-3/TRBV12-4 TRBD1 CASSFSEGAKAFF TGTGCCAGCAGTTTCAGTGAGGGGGCGAAGGCTTTCTTT
NA TRBJ2-4 TRBV27 TRBD2 CASSPRGGGENIQYF TGTGCCAGCAGTCCACGCGGGGGGGGCGAAAACATTCAGTACTTC
NA TRBJ2-5 TRBV6-2/TRBV6-3 TRBD2 CASSYGGLAGGQETQYF TGTGCCAGCAGTTACGGCGGACTAGCGGGGGGCCAAGAGACCCAGTACTTC
once TRBJ2-3 TRBV5-4 NA CASSSRGDTQYF TGTGCCAGCAGCTCGAGGGGGGATACGCAGTATTTT
few TRBJ2-5 TRBV6-1 TRBD1 CASSDTGGETQYF TGTGCCAGCAGTGACACAGGGGGGGAGACCCAGTACTTC
NA TRBJ2-6 TRBV29-1 NA CSVKAGQSSGANVLTF TGCAGCGTTAAGGCAGGGCAAAGCTCTGGGGCCAACGTCCTGACTTTC
NA TRBJ2-1 TRBV5-1 TRBD2 CASSRKGLAGAYYNEQFF TGCGCCAGCAGCCGAAAGGGACTAGCGGGGGCATACTACAATGAGCAGTTCTTC
NA TRBJ2-5 TRBV6-5 NA CASTRGETQYF TGTGCCAGCACAAGAGGAGAGACCCAGTACTTC
NA TRBJ1-4 TRBV5-1 TRBD1 CAKRQGADGEKLFF TGCGCCAAACGACAGGGGGCAGACGGTGAAAAACTGTTTTTT
NA TRBJ1-2 TRBV7-2 NA CASSFGVNYGYTF TGTGCCAGCAGCTTCGGGGTCAACTATGGCTACACCTTC
NA TRBJ2-3 TRBV4-2 NA CASSQSSTSWGPDTQYF TGTGCCAGCAGCCAAAGTTCGACTAGCTGGGGGCCAGATACGCAGTATTTT
NA TRBJ1-2 TRBV28 NA CASSLSLSGDGYTF TGTGCCAGCAGTTTATCTCTCTCGGGAGATGGCTACACCTTC
NA TRBJ2-2 TRBV3-1/TRBV3-2 NA CASSPHLGELFF TGTGCCAGCAGCCCACACCTGGGGGAGCTGTTTTTT
NA TRBJ1-5 TRBV19 NA CASFDGSSYQPQHF TGTGCCAGTTTCGACGGGTCTAGCTATCAGCCCCAGCATTTT
once TRBJ2-2 TRBV7-2 NA CASSSGHLITGELFF TGTGCCAGCAGCTCGGGACACCTGATAACCGGGGAGCTGTTTTTT
NA TRBJ2-1 TRBV19 TRBD2 CASSIVLSGGKGNEQFF TGTGCCAGTAGTATAGTCCTGAGCGGGGGCAAAGGGAATGAGCAGTTCTTC
NA TRBJ1-1 TRBV4-2 NA CASSQGRQPEAFF TGTGCCAGCAGCCAAGGGCGACAGCCTGAAGCTTTCTTT
NA TRBJ2-7 TRBV19 NA CASRPVGNSYEQYF TGTGCCAGTAGACCGGTCGGGAATTCCTACGAGCAGTACTTC
NA TRBJ2-7 TRBV5-1 NA CASSEGRVSYEQYF TGCGCCAGCAGCGAGGGTCGAGTCTCCTACGAGCAGTACTTC
NA TRBJ2-1 TRBV27 NA CASSVDSANEQFF TGTGCCAGCAGTGTGGACAGCGCGAATGAGCAGTTCTTC
NA TRBJ1-1 TRBV7-2 NA CASSLEQGRDTEAFF TGTGCCAGCAGCCTAGAACAGGGACGGGACACTGAAGCTTTCTTT
NA TRBJ1-1 TRBV11-3 NA CASSLRGWQTNTEAFF TGTGCCAGCAGCTTAAGGGGGTGGCAGACGAACACTGAAGCTTTCTTT
NA TRBJ1-5 TRBV28 NA CASKWRGVDQPQHF TGTGCCAGCAAATGGAGGGGCGTTGATCAGCCCCAGCATTTT
NA TRBJ2-2 TRBV25-1 TRBD1 CASSEYGTENTGELFF TGTGCCAGCAGTGAATATGGGACAGAAAACACCGGGGAGCTGTTTTTT
once TRBJ2-7 TRBV3-1/TRBV3-2 NA CASSPSGRGEEQYF TGTGCCAGCAGCCCCTCCGGAAGGGGCGAAGAGCAGTACTTC
NA TRBJ2-5 TRBV15 NA CATSSGTQQETQYF TGTGCCACCAGCAGCGGGACACAGCAAGAGACCCAGTACTTC
NA TRBJ1-5 TRBV15 TRBD1 CATSSDRAPHQPQHF TGTGCCACCAGCAGCGACAGGGCTCCTCATCAGCCCCAGCATTTT
NA TRBJ2-1 TRBV7-2 NA CASSLEGWGGSQFF TGTGCCAGCAGCTTAGAGGGTTGGGGGGGCTCTCAGTTCTTC
NA TRBJ1-1 TRBV28 NA CASSRDTRFEAFF TGTGCCAGCAGCCGGGACACCAGATTTGAAGCTTTCTTT
NA TRBJ1-6 TRBV19 NA CASRTGNSPLHF TGTGCCAGCAGAACAGGGAATTCACCCCTCCACTTT
NA TRBJ2-7 TRBV23-1 TRBD1 CASSQSTDRGDEQYF TGCGCCAGCAGTCAATCGACGGACAGGGGAGATGAGCAGTACTTC
NA TRBJ1-4 TRBV25-1 NA CASSEYGREDLFF TGTGCCAGCAGTGAATATGGCAGGGAAGATCTGTTTTTT
NA TRBJ1-1 TRBV4-1 NA CASSQVGGRGNTEAFF TGCGCCAGCAGCCAAGTCGGGGGTCGGGGTAACACTGAAGCTTTCTTT
NA TRBJ2-2 TRBV6-2/TRBV6-3 NA CASSYMPGVTGELFF TGTGCCAGCAGTTACATGCCAGGGGTTACCGGGGAGCTGTTTTTT
NA TRBJ2-5 TRBV4-2 TRBD2 CASSQSAGVRETQYF TGTGCCAGCAGCCAATCAGCGGGGGTAAGGGAGACCCAGTACTTC